The sample holds many counts of the clone carrying this T cell receptor beta chain. Its antigen is undetermined. The CDR3 totals 15 residues. The V segment lost 3 bases and the J segment 4 bases; nucleotides outside the gene matches: 5. From germline, CDR1 is SGHNT and CDR2 YYREEE (reference sequence). TCRdb analysed the 5' RACE reads with MiXCR anew, one entry per CDR3 protein. This sample has roughly 64,000 distinct CDR3 sequences, with 6.2% found just once. The sample belongs to a study of CD8 T cells in ankylosing spondylitis. General study results and limits: Clones linked to disease were reported to show significant enrichment in matched ankylosing spondylitis synovial fluid.

The specimen sequenced was synovial fluid, either unsorted or a sorted T cell fraction (not recorded which). The V and J genes are TRBV5-4 and TRBJ2-7, with TRBD2 matching over 12 bases. This TCR came from a male donor with ankylosing spondylitis. The DNA for the CDR3 is TGTGCCAGCAGCTGGGGACTAGCGGGCCCTTACGAGCAGTACTTC. Protein sequence: CASSWGLAGPYEQYF.